The sequence of this T cell receptor beta chain was determined in a study of T cells after yellow fever vaccination. Study observations and caveats: The booster response re-showed most primary clones: approximately 97% CD4, almost 90% CD8. High-abundance clonotypes from the bulk population could contaminate FACS-sorted repertoires.

The table lists this clonotype with a few counts. Antigen unknown. Germline V CDR1 and CDR2: ENHRY, SYGVKD. After removal of 4 bases from V and 8 bases from J, the junction contained 6 bases not matched to a gene. The CDR3 runs 16 residues. TCRdb independently ran MiXCR on the 5' RACE reads; one entry per CDR3 protein. The repertoire holds 250,000 to 350,000 distinct CDR3 sequences, with roughly 9% as singletons. This clonotype was obtained from a man younger than 30 who received the YFV17D yellow fever vaccine. This rearrangement joins TRBV10-3 to TRBJ2-1, with 15 bases matching TRBD2. The sample consisted of CD4+ T cells sorted from PBMCs, taken 5 days after the yellow fever booster vaccination. The CDR3 is CAISAGTSGGSDEQFF. In DNA, the CDR3 is TGTGCCATCAGTGCCGGGACTAGCGGGGGGAGCGATGAGCAGTTCTTC.